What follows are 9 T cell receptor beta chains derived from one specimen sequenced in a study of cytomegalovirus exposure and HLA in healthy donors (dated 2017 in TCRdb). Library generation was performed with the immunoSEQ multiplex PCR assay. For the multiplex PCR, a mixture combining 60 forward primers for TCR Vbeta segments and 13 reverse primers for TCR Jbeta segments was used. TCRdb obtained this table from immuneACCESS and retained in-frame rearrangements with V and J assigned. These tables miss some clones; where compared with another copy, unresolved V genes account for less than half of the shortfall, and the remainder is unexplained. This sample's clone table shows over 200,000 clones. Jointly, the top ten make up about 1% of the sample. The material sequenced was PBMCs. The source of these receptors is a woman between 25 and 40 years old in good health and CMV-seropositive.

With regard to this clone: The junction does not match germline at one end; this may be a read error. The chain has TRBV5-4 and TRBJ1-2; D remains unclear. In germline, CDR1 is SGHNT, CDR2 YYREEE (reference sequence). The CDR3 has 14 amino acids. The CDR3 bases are TGTGCCAGCACCCCTAAGGCTGATAACTATGGCTATACCTTC. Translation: CASTPKADNYGYTF.

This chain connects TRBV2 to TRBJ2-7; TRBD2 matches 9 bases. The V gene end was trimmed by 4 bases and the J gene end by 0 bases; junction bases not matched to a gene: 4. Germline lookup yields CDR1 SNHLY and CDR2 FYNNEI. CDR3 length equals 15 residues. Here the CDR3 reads CASSGISGSSYEQYF. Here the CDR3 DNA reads TGTGCCAGCAGTGGGATTAGCGGGAGCTCCTACGAGCAGTACTTC.

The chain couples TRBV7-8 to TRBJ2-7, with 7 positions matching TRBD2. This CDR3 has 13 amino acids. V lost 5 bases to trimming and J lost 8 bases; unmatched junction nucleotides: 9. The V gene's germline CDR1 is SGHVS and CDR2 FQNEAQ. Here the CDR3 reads CASSPGDYNQQYF. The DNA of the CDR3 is TGTGCCAGCAGCCCTGGGGACTATAACCAGCAGTACTTC. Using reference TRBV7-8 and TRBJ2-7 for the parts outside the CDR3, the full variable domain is GAGVSQSPRYKVAKRGQDVALRCDPISGHVSLFWYQQALGQGPEFLTYFQNEAQLDKSGLPSDRFFAERPEGSVSTLKIQRTQQEDSAVYLCASSPGDYNQQYFGPGTRLTVT.

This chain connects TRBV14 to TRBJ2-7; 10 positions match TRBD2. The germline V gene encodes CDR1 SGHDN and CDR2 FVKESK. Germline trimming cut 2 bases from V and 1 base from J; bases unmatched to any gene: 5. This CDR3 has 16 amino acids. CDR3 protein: CASSQKSGRGSYEQYF. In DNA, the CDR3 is TGTGCCAGCAGCCAAAAGAGCGGGAGGGGGTCCTACGAGCAGTACTTC.

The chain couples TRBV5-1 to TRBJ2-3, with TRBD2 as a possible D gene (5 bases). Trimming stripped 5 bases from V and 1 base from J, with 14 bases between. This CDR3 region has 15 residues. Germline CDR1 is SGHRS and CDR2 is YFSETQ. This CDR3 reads CASRDTTGGTDTQYF. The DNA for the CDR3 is TGCGCCAGCAGGGATACGACCGGGGGCACAGATACGCAGTATTTT.

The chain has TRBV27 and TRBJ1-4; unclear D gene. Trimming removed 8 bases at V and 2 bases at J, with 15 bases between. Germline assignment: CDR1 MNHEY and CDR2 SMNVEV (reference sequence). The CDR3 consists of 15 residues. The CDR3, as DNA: TGTGCCAGCGCTTTGAACCGGGGTACTAATGAAAAACTGTTTTTT. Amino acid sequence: CASALNRGTNEKLFF.

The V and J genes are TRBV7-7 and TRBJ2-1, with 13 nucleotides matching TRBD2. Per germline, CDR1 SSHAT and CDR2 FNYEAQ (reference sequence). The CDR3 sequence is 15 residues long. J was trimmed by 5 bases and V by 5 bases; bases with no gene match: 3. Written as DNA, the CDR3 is TGTGCCAGCAGCCCGGGACTAGCGGGGAACAATGAGCAGTTCTTC. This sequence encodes CASSPGLAGNNEQFF.

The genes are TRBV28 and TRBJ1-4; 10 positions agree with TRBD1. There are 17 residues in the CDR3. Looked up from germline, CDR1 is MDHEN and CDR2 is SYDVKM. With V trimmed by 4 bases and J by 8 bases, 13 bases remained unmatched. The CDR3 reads CASSSGVSPGQGEKLFF. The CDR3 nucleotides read TGTGCCAGCAGTTCTGGCGTGAGTCCGGGACAGGGGGAAAAACTGTTTTTT.

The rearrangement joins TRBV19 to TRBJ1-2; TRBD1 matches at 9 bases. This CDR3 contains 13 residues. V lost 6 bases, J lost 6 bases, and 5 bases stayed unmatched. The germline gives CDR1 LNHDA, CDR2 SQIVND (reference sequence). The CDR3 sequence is CASSRDRVDGYTF. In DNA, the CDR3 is TGTGCCAGTAGCCGGGACAGGGTGGATGGCTACACCTTC.